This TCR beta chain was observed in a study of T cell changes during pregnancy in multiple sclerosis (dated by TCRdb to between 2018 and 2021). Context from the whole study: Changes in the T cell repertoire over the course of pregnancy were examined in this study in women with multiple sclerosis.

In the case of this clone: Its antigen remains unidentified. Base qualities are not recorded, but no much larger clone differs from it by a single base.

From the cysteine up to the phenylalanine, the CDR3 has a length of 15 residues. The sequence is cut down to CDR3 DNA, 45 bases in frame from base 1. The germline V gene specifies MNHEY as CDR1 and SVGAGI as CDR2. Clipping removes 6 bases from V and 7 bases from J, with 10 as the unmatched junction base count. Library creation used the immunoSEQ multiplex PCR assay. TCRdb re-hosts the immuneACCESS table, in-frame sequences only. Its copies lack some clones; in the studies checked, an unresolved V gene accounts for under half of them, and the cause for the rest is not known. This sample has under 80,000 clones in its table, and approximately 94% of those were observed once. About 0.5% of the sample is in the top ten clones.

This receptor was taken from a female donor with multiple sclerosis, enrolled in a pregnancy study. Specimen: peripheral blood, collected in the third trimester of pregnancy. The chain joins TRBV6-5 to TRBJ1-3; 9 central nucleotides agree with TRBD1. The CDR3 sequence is CASSNPTGQGNTIYF. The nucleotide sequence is TGTGCCAGCAGCAATCCTACGGGACAGGGTAACACCATATATTTT.